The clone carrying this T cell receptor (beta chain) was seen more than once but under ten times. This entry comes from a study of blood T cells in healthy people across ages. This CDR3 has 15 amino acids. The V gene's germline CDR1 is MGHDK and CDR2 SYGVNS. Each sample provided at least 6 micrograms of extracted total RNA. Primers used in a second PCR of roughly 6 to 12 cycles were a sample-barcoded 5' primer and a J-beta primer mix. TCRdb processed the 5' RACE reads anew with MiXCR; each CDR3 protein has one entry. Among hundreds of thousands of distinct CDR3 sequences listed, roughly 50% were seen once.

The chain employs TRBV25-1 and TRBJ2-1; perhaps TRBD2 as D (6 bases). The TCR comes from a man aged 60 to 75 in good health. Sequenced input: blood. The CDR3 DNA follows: TGTGCAACCTGGGAGGTCGGGGCCCCCTACAATGAGCAGTTCTTC. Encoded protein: CATWEVGAPYNEQFF.